This is a list of T cell receptor beta chains from one sample in a study of human versus mouse CDR3 diversity and MHC coevolution. Data came from immunoSEQ multiplex PCR; TCRdb stores just in-frame clones and leaves some out. The repertoire consists of 75,000 to 90,000 clones, with 93% occurring once and the leading ten covering roughly 1.3%. The sequencing sample was made of naive CD4+ T cells from blood. The source is a person between 25 and 69 years old in good health. CDR3s include the opening cysteine and the closing phenylalanine or tryptophan. A D gene is named only where the DNA matches it firmly. Where a row states a size, it is once, few, many or the class of an expanded clone; other rows omit it.

D gene,V gene,clone size,J gene,CDR3 DNA,CDR3 protein
.,TRBV6-4,.,TRBJ2-2,TGTGCCAGCAGTGACCGGTTCTCGGACAGCCGCACCGGGGAGCTGTTTTTT,CASSDRFSDSRTGELFF
TRBD1,TRBV6-5,.,TRBJ2-5,TGTGCCAGCAGCCGGGACAGGCAAGAGACCCAGTACTTC,CASSRDRQETQYF
TRBD1,TRBV12-5,.,TRBJ1-5,TGTGCTAGTGGTTTTCCGACAGGGGGTGGCAATCAGCCCCAGCATTTT,CASGFPTGGGNQPQHF
TRBD1,TRBV6-5,.,TRBJ2-1,TGTGCCAGCAGTCAGAGACAGGGGTCTGAGCAGTTCTTC,CASSQRQGSEQFF
.,TRBV5-1,.,TRBJ2-7,TGCGCCAGCAGCTTGTACAGTGTTCCCACCTACGAGCAGTACTTC,CASSLYSVPTYEQYF
.,TRBV19,.,TRBJ1-1,TGTGCCAGTAGTCCAATAGGGAGGGGCAACACTGAAGCTTTCTTT,CASSPIGRGNTEAFF
TRBD2,TRBV28,.,TRBJ2-3,TGTGCCAGCACGGCTAGCGGGACCAGCACAGATACGCAGTATTTT,CASTASGTSTDTQYF
TRBD1,TRBV7-2,.,TRBJ1-2,TGTGCCAGCAGCTTTAGGACAGGGGGCAACTATGGCTACACCTTC,CASSFRTGGNYGYTF
TRBD1,TRBV7-3,.,TRBJ2-5,TGTGCCAGCAGCCCAACAGGGGAACGAGAGACCCAGTACTTC,CASSPTGERETQYF
TRBD1,TRBV29-1,.,TRBJ2-1,TGCAGCGTATCAAAACAGGGGGCAAATGAGCAGTTCTTC,CSVSKQGANEQFF
.,TRBV19,.,TRBJ2-1,TGTGCCAGTAGTGAAAACGGGGGTCCACTCTTCTTC,CASSENGGPLFF
.,TRBV28,.,TRBJ1-2,TGTGCCAGCGGGGCGTGGGGCTACACCTTC,CASGAWGYTF
TRBD1,TRBV9,.,TRBJ2-1,TGTGCCAGCGGACAGGGGGGAAAAGATGAGCAGTTCTTC,CASGQGGKDEQFF
.,TRBV28,.,TRBJ2-2,TGTGCCAGCAGTATAGGGGCCCACACCGGGGAGCTGTTTTTT,CASSIGAHTGELFF
TRBD2,TRBV7-3,.,TRBJ2-3,TGTGCCAGCAGCTTCTCAAGCGGGGGCCCTAGCACAGATACGCAGTATTTT,CASSFSSGGPSTDTQYF
TRBD2,TRBV7-9,.,TRBJ2-1,TGTGCCAGCAGCTCGGAACTAGCGGGGGCGAGCTCCTACAATGAGCAGTTCTTC,CASSSELAGASSYNEQFF
TRBD1,TRBV5-4,.,TRBJ1-2,TGTGCCGCCAGGGGGCCCTGGAACTATGGCTACACCTTC,CAARGPWNYGYTF
TRBD2,TRBV9,once,TRBJ2-5,TGTGCCAGCAGCGGGGGGGGACTAGCGAGTGGCCGGGAGACCCAGTACTTC,CASSGGGLASGRETQYF
.,TRBV5-1,.,TRBJ2-2,TGCGCCAGCAGCTTTGGACCCACAGGGTCGGCCACCGGGGAGCTGTTTTTT,CASSFGPTGSATGELFF
.,TRBV28,few,TRBJ1-3,TGTGCCAGCACCCCCCCCGGGACACCAGGAAACACCATATATTTT,CASTPPGTPGNTIYF
.,TRBV5-6,.,TRBJ2-5,TGTGCCAGCACCTCGATGTTTCAGGCAAAGACCCAGTACTTC,CASTSMFQAKTQYF
.,TRBV9,.,TRBJ2-5,TGTGCCAGCAGCGTAGGAGGCCAGTACCAAGAGACCCAGTACTTC,CASSVGGQYQETQYF
TRBD1,TRBV5-4,.,TRBJ1-2,TGTGCCAGCAGCTTGGGGGGGGGACAGGGGGCATCTGGTGGCTACACCTTC,CASSLGGGQGASGGYTF
.,TRBV6-5,.,TRBJ2-7,TGTGCCAGCAGTAATGACAGAGGTTCAGACGAGCAGTACTTC,CASSNDRGSDEQYF
.,TRBV6-1,.,TRBJ2-7,TGTGCCAGCAGGGACTGGGGTTTACACTTC,CASRDWGLHF
.,TRBV19,.,TRBJ2-7,TGTGCCAGTAGTCCTCAACTCCCTTACGAGCAGTACTTC,CASSPQLPYEQYF